This T cell receptor (beta chain) was captured by sequencing in a study of brain T cells in children with intractable seizures. Clones were sequenced by immunoSEQ multiplex PCR, and TCRdb holds only the in-frame ones, with some missing. The sample lists about 80,000 clones, approximately 90% occurring once. Trimming stripped 4 bases from V and 1 base from J, with 5 bases between. The CDR3 runs 12 residues. The source was peripheral blood, collected at surgery. V is TRBV12-3 or TRBV12-4 and J is TRBJ2-7; D is undetermined. The receptor comes from a girl aged 2 to 10 with Rasmussen encephalitis and intractable seizures. The CDR3 spells CASSYVSYEQYF. CDR3 coding DNA: TGTGCCAGCAGTTATGTATCCTACGAGCAGTACTTC.